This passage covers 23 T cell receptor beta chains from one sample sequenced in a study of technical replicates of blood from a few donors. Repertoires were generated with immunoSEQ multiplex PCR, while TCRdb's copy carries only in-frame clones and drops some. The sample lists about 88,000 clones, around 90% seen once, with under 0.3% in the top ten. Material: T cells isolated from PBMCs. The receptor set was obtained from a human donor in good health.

The CDR3 region has the DNA TGTGCCAGCAGTTTGCGGGGTGGGGCTGAAGCTTTCTTT. It codes for CASSLRGGAEAFF. This chain uses TRBV27 with TRBJ1-1; D remains ambiguous. The CDR3 runs 13 residues. Germline CDR1 and CDR2: MNHEY and SMNVEV (reference sequence). V shed 3 bases and J shed 6 bases, with 11 bases lying between them.

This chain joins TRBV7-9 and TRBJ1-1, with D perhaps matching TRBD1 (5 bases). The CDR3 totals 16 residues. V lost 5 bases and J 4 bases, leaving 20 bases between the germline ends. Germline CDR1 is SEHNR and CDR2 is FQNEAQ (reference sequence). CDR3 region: CASSPLAGKRGTEAFF. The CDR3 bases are TGTGCCAGCAGCCCACTGGCAGGGAAAAGAGGCACTGAAGCTTTCTTT. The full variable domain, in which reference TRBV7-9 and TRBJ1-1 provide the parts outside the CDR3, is DTGVSQNPRHKITKRGQNVTFRCDPISEHNRLYWYRQTLGQGPEFLTYFQNEAQLEKSRLLSDRFSAERPKGSFSTLEIQRTEQGDSAMYLCASSPLAGKRGTEAFFGQGTRLTVV.

The DNA of the CDR3 is TGTGCCTGGAGGGTCAGGGGGCTTTCGGGAAACACCATATATTTT. This encodes CAWRVRGLSGNTIYF. The chain is built from TRBV30 and TRBJ1-3; TRBD1 matches at 8 bases. The CDR3 totals 15 residues. Germline V gene lookup returns CDR1 GTSNPN and CDR2 SVGIG (reference sequence). Germline trimming cut 3 bases from V and 4 bases from J; bases unmatched to any gene: 8.

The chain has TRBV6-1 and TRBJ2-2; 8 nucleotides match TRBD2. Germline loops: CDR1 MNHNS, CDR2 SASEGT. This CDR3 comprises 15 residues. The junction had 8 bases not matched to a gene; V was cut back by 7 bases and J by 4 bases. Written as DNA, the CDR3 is TGTGCCAGCATACTTCGGGAGGGGGGCACCGGGGAGCTGTTTTTT. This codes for CASILREGGTGELFF.

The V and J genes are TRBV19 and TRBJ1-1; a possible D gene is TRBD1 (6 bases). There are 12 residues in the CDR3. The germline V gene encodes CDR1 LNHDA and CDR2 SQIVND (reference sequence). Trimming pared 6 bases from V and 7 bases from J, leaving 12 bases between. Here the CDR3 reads CASSDRLSEAFF. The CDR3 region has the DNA TGTGCCAGTAGCGACAGGTTAAGTGAAGCTTTCTTT.

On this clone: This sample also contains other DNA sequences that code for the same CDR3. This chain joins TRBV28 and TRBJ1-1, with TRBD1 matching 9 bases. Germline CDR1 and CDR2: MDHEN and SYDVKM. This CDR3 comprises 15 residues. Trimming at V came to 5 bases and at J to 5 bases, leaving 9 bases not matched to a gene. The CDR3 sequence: CASSRLGTGNTEAFF. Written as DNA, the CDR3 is TGTGCCAGCAGTAGGTTGGGGACAGGGAATACTGAAGCTTTCTTT.

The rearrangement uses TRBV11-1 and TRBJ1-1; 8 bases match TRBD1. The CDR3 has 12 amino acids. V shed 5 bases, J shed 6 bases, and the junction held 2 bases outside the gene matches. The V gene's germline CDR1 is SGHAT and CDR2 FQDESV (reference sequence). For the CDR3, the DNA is TGTGCCAGCAGCCGGACAGGGTCTGAAGCTTTCTTT. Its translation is CASSRTGSEAFF.

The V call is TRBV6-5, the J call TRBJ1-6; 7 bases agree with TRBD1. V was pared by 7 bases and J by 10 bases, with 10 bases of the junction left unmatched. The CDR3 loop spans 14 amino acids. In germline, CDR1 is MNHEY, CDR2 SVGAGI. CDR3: CASKGRQGSSPLHF. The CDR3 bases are TGTGCCAGCAAAGGCAGACAGGGAAGCTCACCCCTCCACTTT.

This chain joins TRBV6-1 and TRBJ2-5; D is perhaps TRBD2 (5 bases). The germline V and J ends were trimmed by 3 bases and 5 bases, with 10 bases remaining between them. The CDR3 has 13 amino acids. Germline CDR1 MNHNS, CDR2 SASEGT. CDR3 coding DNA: TGTGCCAGCAGTGATCGAGGGAAGGAGACCCAGTACTTC. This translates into CASSDRGKETQYF.

The CDR3 DNA follows: TGTGCCAGCAGGGGACTAGTCAAAAACATTCAGTACTTC. Translated, it gives CASRGLVKNIQYF. The V gene is TRBV2, the J gene TRBJ2-4, with 8 bases fitting TRBD2. Losses at the gene ends were 6 bases for V and 3 bases for J; bases not matched to a gene: 1. From germline, CDR1 is SNHLY and CDR2 FYNNEI. This CDR3 comprises 13 residues.

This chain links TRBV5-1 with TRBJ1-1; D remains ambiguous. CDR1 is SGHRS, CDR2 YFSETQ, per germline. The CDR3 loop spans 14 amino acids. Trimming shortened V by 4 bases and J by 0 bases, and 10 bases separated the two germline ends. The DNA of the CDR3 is TGCGCCAGCAGCCTCGGGGATGTGAACACTGAAGCTTTCTTT. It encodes CASSLGDVNTEAFF. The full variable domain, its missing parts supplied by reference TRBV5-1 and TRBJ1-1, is KAGVTQTPRYLIKTRGQQVTLSCSPISGHRSVSWYQQTPGQGLQFLFEYFSETQRNKGNFPGRFSGRQFSNSRSEMNVSTLELGDSALYLCASSLGDVNTEAFFGQGTRLTVV.

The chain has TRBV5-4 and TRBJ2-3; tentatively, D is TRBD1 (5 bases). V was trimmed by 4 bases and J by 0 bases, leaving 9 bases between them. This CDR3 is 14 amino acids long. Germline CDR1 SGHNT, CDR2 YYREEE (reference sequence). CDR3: CASSQGKSTDTQYF. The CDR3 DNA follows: TGTGCCAGCAGCCAGGGTAAAAGCACAGATACGCAGTATTTT.

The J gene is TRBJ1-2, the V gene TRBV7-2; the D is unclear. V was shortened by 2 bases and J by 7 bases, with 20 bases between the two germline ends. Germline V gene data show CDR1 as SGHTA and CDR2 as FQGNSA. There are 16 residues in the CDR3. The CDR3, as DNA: TGTGCCAGCAGCTTAATAATGGGGAGTGGTGAGGCTGGCTACACCTTC. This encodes CASSLIMGSGEAGYTF.

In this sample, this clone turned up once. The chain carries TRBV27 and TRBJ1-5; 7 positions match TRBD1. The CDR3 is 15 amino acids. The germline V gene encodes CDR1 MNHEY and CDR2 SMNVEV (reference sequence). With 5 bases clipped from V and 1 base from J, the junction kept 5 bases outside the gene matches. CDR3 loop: CASSPEDRSNQPQHF. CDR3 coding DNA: TGTGCCAGCAGTCCCGAGGACAGGAGCAATCAGCCCCAGCATTTT.

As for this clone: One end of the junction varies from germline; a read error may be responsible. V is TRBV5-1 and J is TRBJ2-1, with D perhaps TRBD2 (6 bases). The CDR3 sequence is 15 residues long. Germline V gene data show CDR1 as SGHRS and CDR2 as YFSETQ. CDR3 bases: TGCGCCAGCCGGCTAATAGCGGCGGAAAACAATGGGCAGTTCTTC. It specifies CASRLIAAENNGQFF.

The DNA for the CDR3 is TGTGCCAGTAGTATAAACAGGGGCTACGAGCAGTACTTC. Protein: CASSINRGYEQYF. The gene calls are TRBV19 and TRBJ2-7; 7 nucleotides match TRBD1. Trimming cost V 2 bases and J 3 bases; bases outside gene matches: 1. Germline V lookup: CDR1 LNHDA, CDR2 SQIVND (reference sequence). The CDR3 is 13 amino acids.

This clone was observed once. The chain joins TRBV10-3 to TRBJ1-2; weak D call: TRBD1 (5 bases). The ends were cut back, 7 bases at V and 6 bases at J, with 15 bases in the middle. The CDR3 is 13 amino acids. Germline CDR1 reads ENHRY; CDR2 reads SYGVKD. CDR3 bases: TGTGCCATCAAGCCCAGGGTGAAGAATGGCTACACCTTC. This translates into CAIKPRVKNGYTF.

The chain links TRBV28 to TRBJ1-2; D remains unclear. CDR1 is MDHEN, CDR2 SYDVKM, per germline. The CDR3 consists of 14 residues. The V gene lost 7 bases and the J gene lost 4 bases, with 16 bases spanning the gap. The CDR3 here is CASITSGSIYGYTF. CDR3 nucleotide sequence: TGTGCCAGCATCACTTCAGGCAGCATCTATGGCTACACCTTC.

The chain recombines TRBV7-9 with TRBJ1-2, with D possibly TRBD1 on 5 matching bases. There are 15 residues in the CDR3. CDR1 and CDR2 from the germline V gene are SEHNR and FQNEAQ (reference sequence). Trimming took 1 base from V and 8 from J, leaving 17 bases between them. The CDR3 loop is CASSLGGVSGYGYTF. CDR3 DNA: TGTGCCAGCAGCTTAGGGGGGGTATCGGGGTACGGCTACACCTTC.

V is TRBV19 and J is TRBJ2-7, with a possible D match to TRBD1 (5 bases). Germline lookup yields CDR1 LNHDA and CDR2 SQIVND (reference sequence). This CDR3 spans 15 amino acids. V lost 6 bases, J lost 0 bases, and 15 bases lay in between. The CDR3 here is CASRPGFVASYEQYF. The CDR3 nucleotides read TGTGCCAGTAGGCCAGGGTTCGTCGCCTCCTACGAGCAGTACTTC.

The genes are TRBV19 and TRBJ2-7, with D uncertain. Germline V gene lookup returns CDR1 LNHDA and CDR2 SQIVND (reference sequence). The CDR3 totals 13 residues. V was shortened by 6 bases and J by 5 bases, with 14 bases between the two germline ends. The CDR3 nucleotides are TGTGCCAGTAGCCCCTTGCGCGGCGACGAGCAGTACTTC. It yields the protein CASSPLRGDEQYF.

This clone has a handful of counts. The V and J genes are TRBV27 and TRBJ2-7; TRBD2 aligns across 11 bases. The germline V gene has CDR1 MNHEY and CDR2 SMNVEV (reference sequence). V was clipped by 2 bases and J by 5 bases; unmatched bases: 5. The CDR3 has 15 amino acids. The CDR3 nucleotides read TGTGCCAGCAGTTTACCCGGACTAGCGGGCAACGAGCAGTACTTC. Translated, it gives CASSLPGLAGNEQYF.

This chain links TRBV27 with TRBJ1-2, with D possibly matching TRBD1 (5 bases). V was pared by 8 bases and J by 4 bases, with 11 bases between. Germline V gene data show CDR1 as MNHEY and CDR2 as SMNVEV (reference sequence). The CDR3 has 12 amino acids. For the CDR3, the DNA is TGTGCCAGCGGATTAGGGGCCTATGGCTACACCTTC. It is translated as CASGLGAYGYTF.